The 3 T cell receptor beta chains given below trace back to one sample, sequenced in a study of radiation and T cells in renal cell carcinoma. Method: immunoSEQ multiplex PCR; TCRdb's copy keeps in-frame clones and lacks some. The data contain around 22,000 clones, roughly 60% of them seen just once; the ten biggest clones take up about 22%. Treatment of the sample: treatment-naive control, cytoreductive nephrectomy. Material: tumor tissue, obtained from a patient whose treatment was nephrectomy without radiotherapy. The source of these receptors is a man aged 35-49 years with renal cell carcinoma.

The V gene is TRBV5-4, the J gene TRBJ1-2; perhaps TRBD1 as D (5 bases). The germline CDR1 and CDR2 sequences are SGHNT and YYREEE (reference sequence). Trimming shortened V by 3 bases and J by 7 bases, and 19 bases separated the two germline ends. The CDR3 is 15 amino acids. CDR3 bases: TGTGCCAGCAGCTCAGATCCGGGCGGGGGAAGTGGCTACACCTTC. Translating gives CASSSDPGGGSGYTF.

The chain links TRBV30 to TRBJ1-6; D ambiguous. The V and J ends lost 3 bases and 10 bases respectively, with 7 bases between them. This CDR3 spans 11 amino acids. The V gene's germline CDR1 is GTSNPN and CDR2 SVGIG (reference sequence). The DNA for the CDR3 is TGTGCCTGGAGCGAGGGATCACCCCTCCACTTT. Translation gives CAWSEGSPLHF.

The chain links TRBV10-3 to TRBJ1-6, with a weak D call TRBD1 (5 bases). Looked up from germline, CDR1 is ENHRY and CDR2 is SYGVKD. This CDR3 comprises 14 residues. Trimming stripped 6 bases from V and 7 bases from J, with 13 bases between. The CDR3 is CAIRQDGPNSPLHF. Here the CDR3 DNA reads TGTGCCATCAGACAGGACGGACCGAATTCACCCCTCCACTTT.